Sequencing of this T cell receptor beta chain was carried out in a study of T cell changes during pregnancy in multiple sclerosis (dated by TCRdb to about 2019). Regarding the complete study: The study examined how the T cell repertoire changed over the course of pregnancy in women with multiple sclerosis.

A note on this clone: Its cognate antigen has yet to be identified. Nothing much larger sits one base from this clone, and base qualities are not available.

The library came from the immunoSEQ multiplex PCR assay. TCRdb mirrors the immuneACCESS table, restricted to in-frame sequences. Some clones are absent from its copies; in checked studies, under half trace to an unresolved V gene, and the reason for the others is unknown. This sample holds around 38,000 clones; about nine tenths were observed only once. 6.1% of the sample goes to the ten largest clones. Compared with germline, V lacks 10 bases and J lacks 4 bases; bases without a gene match: 5. As encoded in the germline V gene, CDR1 is MNHEY while CDR2 is SVGAGI. The CDR3, from cysteine to phenylalanine, totals 12 residues. The sequence is cut down to CDR3 DNA, 36 bases in frame from base 1.

The TCR originated in a female donor with multiple sclerosis, enrolled in a pregnancy study. The sequencing used CD8+ T cells from peripheral blood mononuclear cells, collected in the second trimester of pregnancy. The V and J segments used are TRBV6-5 and TRBJ1-2; 8 bases in the middle match TRBD1. CDR3 protein: CATLTGGYGYTF. The DNA sequence is given as TGTGCCACACTAACAGGGGGCTATGGCTACACCTTC.